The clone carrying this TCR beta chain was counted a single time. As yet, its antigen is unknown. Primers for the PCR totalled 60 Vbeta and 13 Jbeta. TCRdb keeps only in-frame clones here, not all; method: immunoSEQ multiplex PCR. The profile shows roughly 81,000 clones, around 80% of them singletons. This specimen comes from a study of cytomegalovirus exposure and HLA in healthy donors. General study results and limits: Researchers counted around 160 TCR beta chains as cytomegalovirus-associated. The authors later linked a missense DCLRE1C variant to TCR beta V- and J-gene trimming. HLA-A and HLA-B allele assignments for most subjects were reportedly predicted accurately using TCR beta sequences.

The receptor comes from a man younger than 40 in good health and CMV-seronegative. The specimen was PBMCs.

CDR3 region: CAISESKAQIPGTQYF. The CDR3 DNA follows: TGTGCCATCAGTGAGTCGAAGGCGCAGATCCCAGGGACCCAGTACTTC. The chain joins TRBV10-3 to TRBJ2-5; D is unresolved. The V end was cut by 0 bases, the J end by 7 bases, with 18 bases between. This CDR3 is 16 amino acids long. Germline CDR1 and CDR2: ENHRY and SYGVKD.